The present T cell receptor (beta chain) was sequenced within a study of blood T cell repertoires in COVID-19. The wider study: Collection of acute and convalescent COVID-19 samples took place in the United States, Italy and Spain. Nucleic acid was either cDNA or gDNA, and it came from T cells, B-cell-depleted T cells, or PBMCs.

In the authors' methods: Estimation of nucleated cell counts was performed using reference gene primer amplification. Here immunoSEQ multiplex PCR was the method, and the copy in TCRdb shows in-frame clones only, minus some. The V and J calls and clone size are taken from that table; D and trimming were inferred from the DNA. The sample has about 280,000 clones; approximately 85% are singletons. Germline V lookup: CDR1 SGDLS, CDR2 YYNGEE. This CDR3 has 18 amino acids. Unmatched junction bases numbered 6, after V lost 3 bases and J lost 0 bases. Input material: peripheral blood. This chain links TRBV9 with TRBJ2-1; 13 bases align to TRBD2. This clonotype was sampled from a man aged 45-60 years with active or convalescent COVID-19. CDR3 in amino acids: CASSAPGLAGNSYNEQFF. The CDR3, as DNA: TGTGCCAGCAGCGCCCCGGGACTAGCGGGAAACTCCTACAATGAGCAGTTCTTC.